These T cell receptor beta chains were read from a single sample in a study of blood T cell repertoires in COVID-19. Repertoires were generated with immunoSEQ multiplex PCR, while TCRdb's copy carries only in-frame clones and drops some. The repertoire holds 60,000 to 85,000 clones, with less than 90% as singletons. The sequencing input was peripheral blood. All receptors derive from a man aged 45 to 65 with active COVID-19. Each CDR3 is given with its conserved first and last residue. Each record gives: V gene, clone size, D gene, J gene, CDR3 DNA, CDR3 protein. D genes are given only for firm matches. Some rows mark clone size as missing; the rest say once, few, many or name a class of expanded clone.

v_call: TRBV28
clone_size: once
d_call: NA
j_call: TRBJ2-7
cdr3_nt: TGTGCCAGCAGCGAACCCCGGGACACATCCTACGAGCAGTACTTC
cdr3_aa: CASSEPRDTSYEQYF

v_call: TRBV2
clone_size: NA
d_call: TRBD1
j_call: TRBJ1-2
cdr3_nt: TGTGCCAGCGCCCCCGGGACAGGAGACGGCTACACCTTC
cdr3_aa: CASAPGTGDGYTF

v_call: TRBV3-1/TRBV3-2
clone_size: NA
d_call: TRBD1
j_call: TRBJ1-5
cdr3_nt: TGTGCCAGCAGCCAATGGCAGGGGGAGACCGACAATCAGCCCCAGCATTTT
cdr3_aa: CASSQWQGETDNQPQHF

v_call: TRBV20-1
clone_size: NA
d_call: TRBD2
j_call: TRBJ2-7
cdr3_nt: TGCAGTGCTAGTGGGCTAGCGGGAGGAACTACCTACGAGCAGTACTTC
cdr3_aa: CSASGLAGGTTYEQYF

v_call: TRBV6-6
clone_size: once
d_call: NA
j_call: TRBJ2-3
cdr3_nt: TGTGCCACCACATCCACAGATACGCAGTATTTT
cdr3_aa: CATTSTDTQYF

v_call: TRBV11-3
clone_size: NA
d_call: NA
j_call: TRBJ2-3
cdr3_nt: TGTGCCAGCAGCTTCACACAGGGAAATACGCAGTATTTT
cdr3_aa: CASSFTQGNTQYF

v_call: TRBV2
clone_size: NA
d_call: TRBD2
j_call: TRBJ2-3
cdr3_nt: TGTGCCAGCGTTCGGGCTAGCGGGAAAGCAGATACGCAGTATTTT
cdr3_aa: CASVRASGKADTQYF

v_call: TRBV4-3
clone_size: NA
d_call: NA
j_call: TRBJ1-5
cdr3_nt: TGCGCCAGCAGCCAATTTCGGGATAGCAATCAGCCCCAGCATTTT
cdr3_aa: CASSQFRDSNQPQHF

v_call: TRBV3-1/TRBV3-2
clone_size: NA
d_call: NA
j_call: TRBJ2-2
cdr3_nt: TGTGCCAGCACCCACAGGCGGGCGGCTCTCGTCACCGGGGAGCTGTTTTTT
cdr3_aa: CASTHRRAALVTGELFF

v_call: TRBV28
clone_size: NA
d_call: TRBD2
j_call: TRBJ2-1
cdr3_nt: TGTGCCAGCAGTTTCCAGCGGGAGGGCTCTCTTTTAGGGAATGAGCAGTTCTTC
cdr3_aa: CASSFQREGSLLGNEQFF